This entry lists 23 T cell receptor beta chains sequenced from one sample in a study of blood T cell repertoires in COVID-19. Measured with immunoSEQ multiplex PCR; TCRdb has only the in-frame clones, and not every one. The repertoire consists of approximately 61,000 clones, with 60% to 80% occurring once and the leading ten covering roughly 20%. The material sequenced was peripheral blood. The receptors here all came from a man aged 80 or over with active or convalescent COVID-19.

CDR3 protein: CASSPGGQGETQYF. Here the CDR3 DNA reads TGTGCCAGTAGTCCAGGGGGCCAGGGAGAGACCCAGTACTTC. The chain uses TRBV19 and TRBJ2-5, with 8 bases lining up with TRBD1. The V and J ends lost 5 bases and 4 bases, in that order; junction bases with no gene match: 6. Germline CDR1 LNHDA, CDR2 SQIVND (reference sequence). CDR3 size: 14 residues.

The chain uses TRBV9 and TRBJ1-6; 7 bases align to TRBD1. This CDR3 spans 14 amino acids. Germline lookup yields CDR1 SGDLS and CDR2 YYNGEE. Germline trimming cut 4 bases from V and 10 bases from J; bases unmatched to any gene: 8. The CDR3, as DNA: TGTGCCAGCAGCCCGCACCGGGACAGCTCACCCCTCCACTTT. This encodes CASSPHRDSSPLHF.

The V call is TRBV9, the J call TRBJ1-1, with D unresolved. The CDR3 has 14 residues. The V gene's germline CDR1 is SGDLS and CDR2 YYNGEE. V was clipped by 0 bases and J by 1 base, with 7 bases between them. This CDR3 reads CASSVDSGNTEAFF. CDR3 DNA sequence: TGTGCCAGCAGCGTAGATTCAGGGAACACTGAAGCTTTCTTT. The full variable domain, its missing parts supplied by reference TRBV9 and TRBJ1-1, is DSGVTQTPKHLITATGQRVTLRCSPRSGDLSVYWYQQSLDQGLQFLIQYYNGEERAKGNILERFSAQQFPDLHSELNLSSLELGDSALYFCASSVDSGNTEAFFGQGTRLTVV.

This chain links TRBV12-5 with TRBJ1-1; D is ambiguous. Germline V gene lookup returns CDR1 LGHNT and CDR2 FRNRAP. Trimming pared 6 bases from V and 3 bases from J, leaving 5 bases between. The CDR3 runs 11 residues. CDR3 in amino acids: CASGAYTEAFF. The CDR3, as DNA: TGTGCTAGTGGGGCCTACACTGAAGCTTTCTTT.

The rearrangement uses TRBV5-4 and TRBJ2-3; D not resolved. There are 15 residues in the CDR3. Looked up from germline, CDR1 is SGHNT and CDR2 is YYREEE (reference sequence). Deletions cut 0 bases from V and 2 bases from J, with 10 bases between. For the CDR3, the DNA is TGTGCCAGCAGCTTGGGAGGAGCCCTCACAGATACGCAGTATTTT. Its protein product is CASSLGGALTDTQYF. The complete variable domain, with remaining parts taken from reference TRBV5-4 and TRBJ2-3, reads ETGVTQSPTHLIKTRGQQVTLRCSSQSGHNTVSWYQQALGQGPQFIFQYYREEENGRGNFPPRFSGLQFPNYSSELNVNALELDDSALYLCASSLGGALTDTQYFGPGTRLTVL.

This sequence joins TRBV7-2 and TRBJ2-7, with 12 bases matching TRBD1. Germline V CDR1 and CDR2: SGHTA, FQGNSA. The CDR3 consists of 17 residues. J was trimmed by 7 bases and V by 5 bases; bases with no gene match: 15. The chain's CDR3 is CASSRRLGGQGAFEQYF. In DNA, the CDR3 is TGTGCCAGCAGCCGCCGGCTCGGGGGACAGGGGGCCTTTGAGCAGTACTTC.

V and J are TRBV29-1 and TRBJ2-3; D is unresolved. The CDR3 covers 13 residues. Germline CDR1 reads SQVTM; CDR2 reads ANQGSEA. Between the trimmed V and J ends, which lost 1 base and 2 bases, there was a span of 7 bases. CDR3 region: CSVEGQDTDTQYF. In nucleotides, the CDR3 is TGCAGCGTTGAAGGGCAGGACACAGATACGCAGTATTTT.

The chain has TRBV2 and TRBJ2-4; 9 positions agree with TRBD2. Trimming at V came to 6 bases and at J to 10 bases, leaving 10 bases not matched to a gene. This CDR3 region has 14 residues. In germline, CDR1 is SNHLY, CDR2 FYNNEI. DNA of the CDR3: TGTGCCAGCAGCGACCGCTATACTAGCGGGATTCAGTACTTC. This sequence encodes CASSDRYTSGIQYF.

This chain joins TRBV6-5 and TRBJ1-6, with unresolved D. Between the trimmed V and J ends, which lost 7 bases and 9 bases, there was a span of 19 bases. This CDR3 spans 15 amino acids. Germline loops: CDR1 MNHEY, CDR2 SVGAGI. CDR3 sequence: CASTYPGPGSSPLHF. The CDR3 DNA sequence: TGTGCCAGCACCTACCCTGGCCCGGGGAGTTCACCCCTCCACTTT.

This clone has just one count. V gene TRBV6-1 combines with J gene TRBJ2-1; TRBD2 matches at 9 bases. The CDR3 has 16 residues. The V gene end was trimmed by 6 bases and the J gene end by 5 bases; junction bases not matched to a gene: 11. The germline V gene has CDR1 MNHNS and CDR2 SASEGT. In nucleotides, the CDR3 is TGTGCCAGCAGCGAACTAACTAGCGGGTTTGACAATGAGCAGTTCTTC. Translating gives CASSELTSGFDNEQFF.

The chain couples TRBV9 to TRBJ2-5, with TRBD2 matching over 11 bases. The germline CDR1 and CDR2 sequences are SGDLS and YYNGEE. Losses at the gene ends were 3 bases for V and 5 bases for J; bases not matched to a gene: 9. This CDR3 has 16 residues. CDR3 DNA sequence: TGTGCCAGCAGCGGATCTGGGACTAGCGGTCGGGAGACCCAGTACTTC. Amino acids: CASSGSGTSGRETQYF.

V gene TRBV30 combines with J gene TRBJ2-1; 8 bases are a match to TRBD2. This CDR3 has 19 amino acids. The J segment lost 2 bases and the V segment lost 5 bases, leaving 20 bases of the junction unmatched. Per the germline V gene, CDR1 is GTSNPN and CDR2 is SVGIG (reference sequence). CDR3 sequence reads: CAWPDKRKRGPLPYNEQFF. CDR3 sequence (DNA): TGTGCCTGGCCCGATAAACGAAAGCGGGGGCCACTCCCCTACAATGAGCAGTTCTTC. The variable domain in full, completed from reference TRBV30 and TRBJ2-1, reads SQTIHQWPATLVQPVGSPLSLECTVEGTSNPNLYWYRQAAGRGLQLLFYSVGIGQISSEVPQNLSASRPQDRQFILSSKKLLLSDSGFYLCAWPDKRKRGPLPYNEQFFGPGTRLTVL.

The J gene is TRBJ1-6, the V gene TRBV10-3, with 7 bases that match TRBD1. Germline V lookup: CDR1 ENHRY, CDR2 SYGVKD. The CDR3 is 14 amino acids. The V gene end was trimmed by 7 bases and the J gene end by 7 bases; junction bases not matched to a gene: 7. The CDR3 DNA reads TGTGCCATCAAACTCGGACAGGAGAATTCACCCCTCCACTTT. As protein: CAIKLGQENSPLHF.

This chain uses TRBV4-2 with TRBJ2-5; perhaps TRBD1 as D (5 bases). In germline, CDR1 is LGHNA, CDR2 YNFKEQ. Trimming took off 2 bases at V and 5 bases at J, with 15 bases between the two ends. CDR3 size: 15 residues. The CDR3 loop reads CASSQFAGKGETQYF. As DNA, the CDR3 is TGTGCCAGCAGCCAATTTGCAGGGAAGGGGGAGACCCAGTACTTC.

This chain connects TRBV19 to TRBJ1-5; 12 bases map to TRBD1. CDR1 LNHDA and CDR2 SQIVND come from the germline V gene (reference sequence). Unmatched junction bases numbered 15, after V lost 10 bases and J lost 5 bases. CDR3 length equals 17 residues. DNA for the CDR3: TGTGCCACCGCACCCCGGGACAGGGGGCTTGAAGATCAGCCCCAGCATTTT. It encodes CATAPRDRGLEDQPQHF. The full variable domain, rest sourced from reference TRBV19 and TRBJ1-5, is DGGITQSPKYLFRKEGQNVTLSCEQNLNHDAMYWYRQDPGQGLRLIYYSQIVNDFQKGDIAEGYSVSREKKESFPLTVTSAQKNPTAFYLCATAPRDRGLEDQPQHFGDGTRLSIL.

The V and J genes are TRBV19 and TRBJ2-5; D remains unclear. The V gene's germline CDR1 is LNHDA and CDR2 SQIVND (reference sequence). This CDR3 comprises 15 residues. Between the trimmed V and J ends, which lost 3 bases and 2 bases, there was a span of 13 bases. As DNA, the CDR3 is TGTGCCAGTAGTATTCAAGGTTACAGTCAAGAGACCCAGTACTTC. This translates into CASSIQGYSQETQYF.

The chain employs TRBV4-3 and TRBJ2-2; 9 nucleotides align to TRBD1. Germline lookup yields CDR1 LGHNA and CDR2 YSLEER. Trimming took 4 bases from V and 6 from J; bases not matched to a gene: 6. The CDR3 is 15 amino acids. The CDR3: CASSPDRGSAGELFF. The CDR3 region has the DNA TGCGCCAGCAGCCCAGACAGGGGGTCGGCCGGGGAGCTGTTTTTT.

The chain employs TRBV29-1 and TRBJ2-3, with 10 bases aligning to TRBD1. The CDR3 has 13 amino acids. Unmatched junction bases numbered 8, after V lost 8 bases and J lost 6 bases. CDR1 SQVTM and CDR2 ANQGSEA come from the germline V gene. CDR3 amino acids: CSIGTGAWDTQYF. The CDR3 nucleotides are TGCAGCATAGGGACAGGGGCCTGGGATACGCAGTATTTT.

The chain combines TRBV7-2 with TRBJ2-7, with D tentatively TRBD1 (6 bases). V shed 0 bases and J shed 5 bases, with 17 bases lying between them. The CDR3 runs to 16 residues. CDR1 and CDR2 from the germline V gene are SGHTA and FQGNSA. CDR3 sequence reads: CASSLAQGLGGNEQYF. The CDR3 nucleotides are TGTGCCAGCAGCTTAGCGCAGGGGCTAGGTGGGAACGAGCAGTACTTC.

This clone showed up just a few times. This same CDR3 is encoded by further DNA sequences in the sample. The chain carries TRBV7-6 and TRBJ1-6, with a weak D call TRBD1 (6 bases). V was cut by 3 bases and J by 6 bases, with 9 bases left in between. The CDR3 runs 14 residues. The germline V gene encodes CDR1 SGHVS and CDR2 FNYEAQ. The CDR3 here is CASSLDSINSPLHF. CDR3 sequence (DNA): TGTGCCAGCAGCTTGGACAGTATTAATTCACCCCTCCACTTT.

The chain has TRBV3-1 (or the pseudogene TRBV3-2) and TRBJ2-2; D remains ambiguous. Germline V gives CDR1 LGHDT, CDR2 YNNKEL (reference sequence). Deletions cut 1 base from V and 4 bases from J, with 10 bases between. This CDR3 contains 15 residues. The CDR3 DNA reads as TGTGCCAGCAGCCAAGGCACCACACCCACCGGGGAGCTGTTTTTT. Translated, it gives CASSQGTTPTGELFF.

The V and J genes are TRBV7-2 and TRBJ2-2, with D uncertain. CDR1 is SGHTA and CDR2 is FQGNSA in the germline V gene. The germline V and J ends were trimmed by 1 base and 0 bases, with 6 bases remaining between them. This CDR3 is 15 amino acids long. CDR3 protein: CASSLDSANTGELFF. The CDR3, as DNA: TGTGCCAGCAGCTTAGACTCCGCGAACACCGGGGAGCTGTTTTTT.

This chain uses TRBV5-1 with TRBJ1-3; D is perhaps TRBD1 (6 bases). The CDR3 is 15 residues long. Germline V gene sequence: CDR1 SGHRS, CDR2 YFSETQ. Deletions cut 1 base from V and 2 bases from J, with 10 bases between. CDR3 in DNA: TGCGCCAGCAGCTTGTCAGGGGTGACTGGAAACACCATATATTTT. Its protein product is CASSLSGVTGNTIYF.